These T cell receptor beta chains were read from a single sample in a study of blood T cell repertoires in COVID-19. Profiling relied on immunoSEQ multiplex PCR, and the TCRdb table lists in-frame clones only, not all of them. The sample consists of approximately 150,000 clones, roughly 80% of them appearing once. The specimen sequenced was peripheral blood. The receptor set was obtained from a man between 70 and 80 years old who had recovered from COVID-19. The CDR3 runs from the conserved cysteine through the conserved F or W. Each record gives: J gene, D gene, clone size, V gene, CDR3 protein, CDR3 DNA. A D gene is named only where the DNA matches it firmly. Part of the rows lack a size; the others show once, few, many or a class for expanded clones.

TRBJ2-2	-	few	TRBV5-8	CASSLELASALRTGELFF	TGTGCCAGCAGCTTGGAGTTGGCTAGCGCCTTGAGGACCGGGGAGCTGTTTTTT
TRBJ2-7	TRBD2	-	TRBV2	CASRATLAGLYEQYF	TGTGCCAGCAGAGCAACCTTAGCGGGGTTGTACGAGCAGTACTTC
TRBJ2-3	-	few	TRBV11-1	CASSLDSPGAVDTQYF	TGTGCCAGCAGCTTAGACTCTCCAGGGGCCGTAGATACGCAGTATTTT
TRBJ1-5	-	-	TRBV7-9	CASSTDLRGYNQPQHF	TGTGCCAGCAGCACCGATCTCAGGGGCTACAATCAGCCCCAGCATTTT
TRBJ2-6	-	-	TRBV6-2/TRBV6-3	CASSYSGNSGANVLTF	TGTGCCAGCAGTTACTCCGGTAACTCTGGGGCCAACGTCCTGACTTTC
TRBJ2-1	TRBD2	-	TRBV3-1/TRBV3-2	CASSHLSGGPYNEQFF	TGTGCCAGCAGCCACCTGTCGGGAGGGCCGTACAATGAGCAGTTCTTC
TRBJ2-1	TRBD2	-	TRBV3-1/TRBV3-2	CASSQTSGRAGQFF	TGTGCCAGCAGCCAGACTAGCGGGAGGGCGGGGCAGTTCTTC
TRBJ2-3	-	-	TRBV10-2	CASEPVGELRTSTDTQYF	TGCGCCAGCGAGCCGGTCGGAGAGCTTAGAACTAGCACAGATACGCAGTATTTT
TRBJ1-5	TRBD1	-	TRBV6-5	CASSRTGPGGQPQHF	TGTGCCAGCAGCCGGACAGGCCCCGGAGGTCAGCCCCAGCATTTT
TRBJ2-5	TRBD1	-	TRBV4-3	CASSQDGQGDRLSQYF	TGCGCCAGCAGCCAAGATGGACAGGGGGACCGGTTGTCCCAGTACTTC
TRBJ1-1	-	few	TRBV12-3/TRBV12-4	CASSHGRNTEAFF	TGTGCCAGCAGTCACGGGAGGAACACTGAAGCTTTCTTT
TRBJ2-1	TRBD2	-	TRBV29-1	CSAEGGIRMYNEQFF	TGCAGCGCTGAGGGAGGGATACGGATGTACAATGAGCAGTTCTTC
TRBJ2-7	-	-	TRBV25-1	CASSPQASYEQYF	TGTGCCAGCAGTCCTCAGGCCTCCTACGAGCAGTACTTC
TRBJ2-7	-	-	TRBV5-1	CASSLELAYEQYF	TGCGCCAGCAGCTTGGAACTAGCCTACGAGCAGTACTTC
TRBJ1-6	-	-	TRBV15	CATSRTSSYNSPLHF	TGTGCCACCAGCAGAACGAGCTCCTATAATTCACCCCTCCACTTT
TRBJ1-1	-	-	TRBV27	CASRRIEVTEAFF	TGTGCCAGCCGACGGATAGAGGTTACTGAAGCTTTCTTT
TRBJ2-1	TRBD2	-	TRBV9	CASTVGNSGNNEQFF	TGTGCCAGCACCGTGGGGAATAGCGGGAACAATGAGCAGTTCTTC
TRBJ2-7	TRBD1	-	TRBV7-8	CASSFSSTGGTYEQYF	TGTGCCAGCAGCTTTTCCAGCACAGGGGGGACCTACGAGCAGTACTTC
TRBJ2-6	-	-	TRBV7-9	CASSSPRRRGSSGANVLTF	TGTGCCAGCAGCTCCCCTCGGCGGAGAGGATCTTCTGGGGCCAACGTCCTGACTTTC
TRBJ1-2	-	-	TRBV27	CASSLVGNYGYTF	TGTGCCAGCAGTTTAGTCGGGAACTATGGCTACACCTTC
TRBJ2-7	-	-	TRBV4-1	CASSAGGLSYEQYF	TGCGCCAGCAGCGCCGGGGGACTGTCCTACGAGCAGTACTTC
TRBJ2-1	-	-	TRBV29-1	CSAESPSERYNEQFF	TGCAGCGCCGAATCGCCTAGCGAACGCTACAATGAGCAGTTCTTC
TRBJ1-1	-	once	TRBV7-9	CASSFQENTEAFF	TGTGCCAGCAGCTTTCAGGAGAACACTGAAGCTTTCTTT
TRBJ2-3	-	-	TRBV2	CASGAYGTENGDTQYF	TGTGCCAGCGGGGCATATGGGACTGAAAACGGAGATACGCAGTATTTT
TRBJ2-1	-	-	TRBV5-4	CASSFGGMMPNEQFF	TGTGCCAGCAGCTTCGGGGGTATGATGCCGAATGAGCAGTTCTTC
TRBJ2-7	-	-	TRBV5-1	CASSLSGHEQYF	TGCGCCAGCAGCTTAAGCGGACACGAGCAGTACTTC
TRBJ1-1	TRBD1	-	TRBV30	CAWSGLGQVLTEAFF	TGTGCCTGGAGTGGGCTAGGACAGGTACTTACTGAAGCTTTCTTT
TRBJ1-3	-	-	TRBV9	CASSVEIGGGGNTIYF	TGTGCCAGCAGCGTAGAGATAGGAGGAGGAGGAAACACCATATATTTT
TRBJ1-5	-	few	TRBV7-3	CASSLTLRGRSISNQPQHF	TGTGCCAGCAGCTTAACGTTAAGGGGCAGGAGCATTAGCAATCAGCCCCAGCATTTT
TRBJ1-4	-	-	TRBV7-9	CASSPWEGEGEKLFF	TGTGCCAGCAGCCCCTGGGAAGGGGAGGGGGAAAAACTGTTTTTT
TRBJ2-1	TRBD2	-	TRBV10-1	CASSSVLLAGMYNEQFF	TGCGCCAGCAGTTCCGTCCTACTAGCGGGAATGTACAATGAGCAGTTCTTC
TRBJ2-7	-	-	TRBV6-1	CASSENRDYEQYF	TGTGCCAGCAGTGAAAACAGGGACTACGAGCAGTACTTC
TRBJ2-5	-	once	TRBV27	CASSLAGLTRETQYF	TGTGCCAGCAGTTTAGCGGGGCTGACAAGGGAGACCCAGTACTTC
TRBJ1-2	TRBD1	-	TRBV7-9	CASSRRQGSYGYTF	TGTGCCAGCAGCCGAAGACAGGGGTCCTATGGCTACACCTTC
TRBJ2-7	-	-	TRBV30	CAWRGDTTPAAQGRETYEQYF	TGTGCCTGGAGGGGGGACACAACCCCGGCCGCCCAGGGGAGGGAAACCTACGAGCAGTACTTC
TRBJ2-2	-	-	TRBV21-1	CASTRTSGRVPNTGELFF	TGTGCCAGCACCCGGACTAGCGGGAGGGTCCCGAACACCGGGGAGCTGTTTTTT
TRBJ2-7	-	-	TRBV5-1	CASSLPTYEQYF	TGCGCCAGCAGCCTGCCTACCTACGAGCAGTACTTC
TRBJ2-6	TRBD1	-	TRBV19	CASSGRDSSSGANALTF	TGTGCCAGTAGTGGCCGGGACAGTAGCTCTGGGGCCAACGCCCTGACTTTC
TRBJ2-5	-	-	TRBV5-1	CASSLVASQETQYF	TGCGCCAGCAGCTTGGTGGCCTCGCAGGAGACCCAGTACTTC
TRBJ1-1	-	-	TRBV29-1	CSVEGTANTEAFF	TGCAGCGTTGAAGGAACAGCGAACACTGAAGCTTTCTTT
TRBJ2-2	-	-	TRBV19	CASRVDSYGHGELFF	TGTGCCAGTAGGGTCGACAGTTACGGACACGGGGAGCTGTTTTTT
TRBJ2-1	-	-	TRBV2	CASSGGYNEQFF	TGTGCCAGCAGTGGCGGCTACAATGAGCAGTTCTTC
TRBJ1-2	-	-	TRBV5-6	CASSSPMNYGYTF	TGTGCCAGCAGCTCGCCTATGAACTATGGCTACACCTTC
TRBJ1-5	-	-	TRBV6-4	CASRPGEGGQPQHF	TGTGCCAGCAGACCCGGAGAGGGAGGTCAGCCCCAGCATTTT
TRBJ2-1	-	-	TRBV5-6	CASIIWGESSYNEQFF	TGTGCCAGCATTATCTGGGGCGAGAGCTCCTACAATGAGCAGTTCTTC
TRBJ2-2	-	-	TRBV5-1	CASSSTMGELFF	TGCGCCAGCAGCTCTACCATGGGGGAGCTGTTTTTT
TRBJ2-3	-	-	TRBV7-3	CASSLGGGSDTQYF	TGTGCCAGCAGCTTGGGAGGTGGCTCAGATACGCAGTATTTT
TRBJ2-4	TRBD1	-	TRBV4-1	CASSQQGAAKNIQYF	TGCGCCAGCAGCCAACAGGGGGCAGCCAAAAACATTCAGTACTTC
TRBJ2-1	TRBD1	few	TRBV7-8	CASSSGTASNEQFF	TGTGCCAGCAGCTCAGGGACAGCCTCCAATGAGCAGTTCTTC
TRBJ1-2	-	-	TRBV5-5	CASSWQGGGGYTF	TGTGCCAGCAGCTGGCAGGGCGGCGGTGGCTACACCTTC
TRBJ1-2	TRBD1	-	TRBV10-3	CATQSGTAVRQGYTF	TGTGCCACCCAAAGTGGGACAGCAGTCAGGCAGGGCTACACCTTC
TRBJ2-3	-	-	TRBV3-1/TRBV3-2	CASSPTGTSTDTQYF	TGTGCCAGCAGCCCGACAGGGACTAGCACAGATACGCAGTATTTT
TRBJ2-1	-	once	TRBV7-2	CASSSGNEQFF	TGTGCCAGCAGCTCGGGAAATGAGCAGTTCTTC
TRBJ1-6	TRBD1	-	TRBV7-9	CASSGGASVPPLHF	TGTGCCAGCTCAGGGGGCGCTTCAGTCCCACCCCTCCACTTT
TRBJ2-7	TRBD1	-	TRBV11-2	CASHGTGSYEQYF	TGTGCCAGCCATGGGACAGGGTCCTACGAGCAGTACTTC
TRBJ1-1	-	-	TRBV30	CAWSARQLSFEAFF	TGTGCCTGGAGTGCACGACAGCTTAGTTTTGAAGCTTTCTTT
TRBJ2-2	-	-	TRBV25-1	CASSGVGVGNTGELFF	TGTGCCAGCAGTGGAGTCGGGGTTGGTAACACCGGGGAGCTGTTTTTT